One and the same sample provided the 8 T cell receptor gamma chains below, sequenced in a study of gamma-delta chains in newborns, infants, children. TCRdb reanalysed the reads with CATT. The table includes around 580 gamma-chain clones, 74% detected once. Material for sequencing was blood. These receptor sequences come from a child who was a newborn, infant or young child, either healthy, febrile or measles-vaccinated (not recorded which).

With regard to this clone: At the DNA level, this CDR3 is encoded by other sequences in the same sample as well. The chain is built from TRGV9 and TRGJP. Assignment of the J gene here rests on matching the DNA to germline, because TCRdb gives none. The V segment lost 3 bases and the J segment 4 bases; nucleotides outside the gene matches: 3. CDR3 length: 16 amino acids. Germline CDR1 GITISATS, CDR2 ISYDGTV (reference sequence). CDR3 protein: CALWESQELGKKIKVF. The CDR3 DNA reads TGTGCCTTGTGGGAGAGTCAAGAGTTGGGCAAAAAAATCAAGGTATTT.

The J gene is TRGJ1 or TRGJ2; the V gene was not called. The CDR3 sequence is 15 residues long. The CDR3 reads CATWDGLPPYYKKLF. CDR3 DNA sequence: TGTGCCACCTGGGATGGGCTCCCCCCTTATTATAAGAAACTCTTT.

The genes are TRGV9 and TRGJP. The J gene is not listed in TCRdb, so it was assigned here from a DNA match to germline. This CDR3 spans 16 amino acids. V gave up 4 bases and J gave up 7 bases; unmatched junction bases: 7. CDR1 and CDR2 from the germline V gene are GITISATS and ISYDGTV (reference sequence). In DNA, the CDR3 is TGTGCCTTGTGGGAACACATCGAGTTGGGCAAAAAAATCAAGGTATTT. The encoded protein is CALWEHIELGKKIKVF.

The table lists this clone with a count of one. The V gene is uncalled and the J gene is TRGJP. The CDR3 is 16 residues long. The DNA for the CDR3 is TGTGCCTTGTGGTCGCCCCAAGAGTTGGGCAAAAAAATCAAGGTATTT. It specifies CALWSPQELGKKIKVF.

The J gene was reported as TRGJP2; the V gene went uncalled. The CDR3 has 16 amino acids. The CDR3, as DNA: TGTGCCACCTGGGACGCGCTCTCCAGTAGTGATTGGATCAAGACGTTT. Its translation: CATWDALSSSDWIKTF.

The CDR3 sequence is CATWDTTGWFKIF. The CDR3 region has the DNA TGTGCCACCTGGGATACCACTGGTTGGTTCAAGATATTT. The V and J genes are TRGV8 and TRGJP1. No J segment appears in TCRdb, so it was assigned here by matching the sequence to germline. The germline gives CDR1 VENAVY, CDR2 YDSYNSRV. The CDR3 extends over 13 amino acids. The ends lost 2 bases at V and 3 bases at J; junction bases unmatched: 0.

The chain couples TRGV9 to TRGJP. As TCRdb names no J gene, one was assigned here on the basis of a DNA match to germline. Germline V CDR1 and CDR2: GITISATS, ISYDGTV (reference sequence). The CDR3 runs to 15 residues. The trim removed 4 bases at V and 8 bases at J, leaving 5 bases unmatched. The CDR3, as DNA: TGTGCCTTGTGGGAACCACAGTTGGGCAAAAAAATCAAGGTATTT. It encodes CALWEPQLGKKIKVF.

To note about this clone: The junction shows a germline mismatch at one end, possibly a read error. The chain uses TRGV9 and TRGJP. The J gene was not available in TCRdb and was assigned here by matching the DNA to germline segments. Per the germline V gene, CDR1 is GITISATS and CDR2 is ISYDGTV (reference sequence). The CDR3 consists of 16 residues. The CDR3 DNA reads TGTGCCTTGGGGGAGGAACAAGAGTTGGGCAAAAAAATCAAGGTATTT. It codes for CALGEEQELGKKIKVF.